The 11 T cell receptor beta chains listed next were all sequenced from one sample in a study of siplizumab effects on memory and regulatory T cells. The table came from immunoSEQ multiplex PCR; TCRdb's copy has only in-frame clones and leaves some out. The data show roughly 60,000 clones, over 85% seen once. Sequencing was performed on CD8+ T cells sorted from blood. The receptors stem from a human donor in good health.

The chain combines TRBV6-5 with TRBJ1-1; no definite D call. Trimming took 4 bases from V and 5 from J, leaving 8 bases between them. CDR3 length: 12 residues. Germline CDR1 is MNHEY and CDR2 is SVGAGI. In DNA, the CDR3 is TGTGCCAGCAGTTTACCCACGACTGAAGCTTTCTTT. It is translated as CASSLPTTEAFF.

The J gene is TRBJ2-4, the V gene TRBV7-9; 10 bases line up with TRBD1. With V trimmed by 6 bases and J by 6 bases, 8 bases remained unmatched. CDR1 is SEHNR and CDR2 is FQNEAQ in the germline V gene (reference sequence). The CDR3 extends over 15 amino acids. This chain's CDR3 is CASSQGQGEINIQYF. The DNA for the CDR3 is TGTGCCAGCAGTCAAGGACAGGGGGAAATAAACATTCAGTACTTC.

The chain employs TRBV28 and TRBJ2-5; 7 bases line up with TRBD1. The germline CDR1 and CDR2 sequences are MDHEN and SYDVKM. This CDR3 has 16 amino acids. Trimming took 5 bases from V and 0 from J; bases not matched to a gene: 9. This CDR3 is CASSPATGTDQETQYF. Here the CDR3 DNA reads TGTGCCAGCAGTCCGGCTACCGGGACAGACCAAGAGACCCAGTACTTC.

The chain couples TRBV19 to TRBJ2-2; D is unresolved. Between the trimmed V and J ends, which lost 3 bases and 3 bases, there was a span of 2 bases. CDR1 LNHDA and CDR2 SQIVND come from the germline V gene (reference sequence). The CDR3 covers 12 residues. CDR3 amino acids: CASSIHTGELFF. The CDR3 nucleotides are TGTGCCAGTAGTATCCACACCGGGGAGCTGTTTTTT.

The genes are TRBV6-5 and TRBJ2-2; the match to TRBD2 covers 11 bases. With 8 bases clipped from V and 4 bases from J, the junction kept 6 bases outside the gene matches. CDR1 MNHEY and CDR2 SVGAGI come from the germline V gene. This CDR3 region has 15 residues. The CDR3 DNA is TGTGCCAGCGCACTAGCGGGAGTCGGCACCGGGGAGCTGTTTTTT. This encodes CASALAGVGTGELFF.

The CDR3 loop is CASSPFNEGAYEQYF. The CDR3 DNA reads TGCGCCAGCAGCCCATTTAATGAGGGGGCGTACGAGCAGTACTTC. The chain links TRBV4-1 to TRBJ2-7; 7 nucleotides align to TRBD1. The V and J ends lost 4 bases and 4 bases, in that order; junction bases with no gene match: 10. Germline V lookup: CDR1 MGHRA, CDR2 YSYEKL. The CDR3 is made up of 15 amino acids.

The chain is built from TRBV2 and TRBJ2-7, with D uncertain. Trimming stripped 8 bases from V and 3 bases from J, with 14 bases between. The germline CDR1 and CDR2 sequences are SNHLY and FYNNEI. The CDR3 runs to 13 residues. The DNA of the CDR3 is TGTGCCAGCCTAGATGGACCAGTCTACGAGCAGTACTTC. This translates into CASLDGPVYEQYF.

The rearrangement uses TRBV9 and TRBJ1-1; no definite D call. Trimming removed 3 bases from V and 8 bases from J, with 11 bases in between. This CDR3 is built from 12 residues. The germline V gene has CDR1 SGDLS and CDR2 YYNGEE. CDR3 nucleotide sequence: TGTGCCAGCAGCGCCGGCACAAAAGAAGCTTTCTTT. Protein sequence: CASSAGTKEAFF.

The rearrangement uses TRBV5-4 and TRBJ2-7; D gene ambiguous. The germline gives CDR1 SGHNT, CDR2 YYREEE (reference sequence). There are 16 residues in the CDR3. V was clipped by 1 base and J by 0 bases, with 14 bases between them. Here the CDR3 DNA reads TGTGCCAGCAGCTTGTTCAGTGGCCTGAGCTCCTACGAGCAGTACTTC. Protein product: CASSLFSGLSSYEQYF. The whole variable domain, filled in from reference TRBV5-4 and TRBJ2-7, reads ETGVTQSPTHLIKTRGQQVTLRCSSQSGHNTVSWYQQALGQGPQFIFQYYREEENGRGNFPPRFSGLQFPNYSSELNVNALELDDSALYLCASSLFSGLSSYEQYFGPGTRLTVT.

This chain connects TRBV5-1 to TRBJ2-1; 7 bases are a match to TRBD2. The germline gives CDR1 SGHRS, CDR2 YFSETQ. Trimming cost V 3 bases and J 6 bases; bases outside gene matches: 9. The CDR3 length is 15 residues. The CDR3 DNA reads as TGCGCCAGCAGCTCAGGGAATTTAGCGGGCAATGAGCAGTTCTTC. This sequence encodes CASSSGNLAGNEQFF.

The CDR3 DNA is TGTGCCAGTAGTATTGGCCGAGATACGCAGTATTTT. Protein sequence: CASSIGRDTQYF. V usage is TRBV19 and J usage is TRBJ2-3; no clear D. Germline V gene lookup returns CDR1 LNHDA and CDR2 SQIVND (reference sequence). V was pared by 3 bases and J by 5 bases, with 6 bases between. The CDR3 runs 12 residues.